This T cell receptor beta chain emerged from a study of blood T cell repertoires in COVID-19. In the source study's methods: Amplification from reference gene primers served as the basis for estimated nucleated cell counts. Clones were sequenced by immunoSEQ multiplex PCR, and TCRdb holds only the in-frame ones, with some missing. V, J and clone size were drawn from that table, and D and trimming were deduced from the DNA. The profile covers 350,000 or so clones, with almost 90% appearing a single time and roughly 6.8% taken by the ten largest. CDR1 is SGHNT and CDR2 is YYREEE in the germline V gene (reference sequence). Trimming at V came to 4 bases and at J to 8 bases, leaving 6 bases not matched to a gene. There are 15 residues in the CDR3.

The chain uses TRBV5-4 and TRBJ2-1; TRBD2 matches 13 bases. Sequencing was performed on peripheral blood. This TCR came from a man aged 18 to 29 with active or convalescent COVID-19. CDR3 nucleotides: TGTGCCAGCAGCCCCGGACTAGCGGGAGCTCATGAGCAGTTCTTC. The encoded protein is CASSPGLAGAHEQFF. The whole variable domain, remainder taken from reference TRBV5-4 and TRBJ2-1, is ETGVTQSPTHLIKTRGQQVTLRCSSQSGHNTVSWYQQALGQGPQFIFQYYREEENGRGNFPPRFSGLQFPNYSSELNVNALELDDSALYLCASSPGLAGAHEQFFGPGTRLTVL.